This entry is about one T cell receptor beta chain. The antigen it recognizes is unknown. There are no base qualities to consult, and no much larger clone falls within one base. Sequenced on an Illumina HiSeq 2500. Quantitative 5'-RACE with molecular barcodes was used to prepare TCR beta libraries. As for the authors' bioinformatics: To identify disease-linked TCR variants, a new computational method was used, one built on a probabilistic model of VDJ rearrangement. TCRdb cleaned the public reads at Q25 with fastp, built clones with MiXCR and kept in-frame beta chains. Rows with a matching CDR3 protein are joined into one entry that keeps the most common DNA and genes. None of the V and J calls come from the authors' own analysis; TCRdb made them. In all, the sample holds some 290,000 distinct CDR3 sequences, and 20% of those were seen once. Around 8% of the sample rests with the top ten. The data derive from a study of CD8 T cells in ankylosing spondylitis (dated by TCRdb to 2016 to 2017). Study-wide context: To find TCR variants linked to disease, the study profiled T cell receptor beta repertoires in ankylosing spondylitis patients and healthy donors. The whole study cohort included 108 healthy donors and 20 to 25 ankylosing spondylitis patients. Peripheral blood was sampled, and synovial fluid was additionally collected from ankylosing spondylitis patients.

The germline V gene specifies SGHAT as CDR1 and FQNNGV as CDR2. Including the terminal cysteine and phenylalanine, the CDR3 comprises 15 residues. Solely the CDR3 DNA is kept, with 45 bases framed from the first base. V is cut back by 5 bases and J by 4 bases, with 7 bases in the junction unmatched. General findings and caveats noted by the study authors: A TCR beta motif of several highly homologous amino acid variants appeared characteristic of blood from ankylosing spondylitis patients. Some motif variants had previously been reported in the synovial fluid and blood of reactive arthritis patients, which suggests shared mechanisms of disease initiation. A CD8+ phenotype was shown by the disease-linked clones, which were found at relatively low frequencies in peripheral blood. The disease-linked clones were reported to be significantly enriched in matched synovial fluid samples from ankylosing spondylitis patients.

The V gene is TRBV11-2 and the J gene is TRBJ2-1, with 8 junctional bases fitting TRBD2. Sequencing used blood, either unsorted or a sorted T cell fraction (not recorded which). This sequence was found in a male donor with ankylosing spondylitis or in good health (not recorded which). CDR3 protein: CASSRGLGIYNEQFF. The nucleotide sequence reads TGTGCCAGCAGCCGGGGACTAGGAATTTACAATGAGCAGTTCTTC.